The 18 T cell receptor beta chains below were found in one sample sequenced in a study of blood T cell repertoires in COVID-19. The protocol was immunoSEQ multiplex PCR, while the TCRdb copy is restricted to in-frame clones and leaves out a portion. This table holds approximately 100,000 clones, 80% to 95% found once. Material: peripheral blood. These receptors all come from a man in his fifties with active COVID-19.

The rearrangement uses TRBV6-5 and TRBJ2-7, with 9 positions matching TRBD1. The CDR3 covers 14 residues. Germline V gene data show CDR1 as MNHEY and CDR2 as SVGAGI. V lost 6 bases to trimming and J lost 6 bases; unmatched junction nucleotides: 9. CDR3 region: CASRSGQGFGEQYF. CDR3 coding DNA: TGTGCCAGCAGGTCGGGACAGGGATTTGGCGAGCAGTACTTC.

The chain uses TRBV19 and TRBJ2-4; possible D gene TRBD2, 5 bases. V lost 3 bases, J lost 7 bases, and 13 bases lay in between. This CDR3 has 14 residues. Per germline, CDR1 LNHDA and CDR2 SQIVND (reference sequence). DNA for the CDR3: TGTGCCAGTAGTATGAAAGCGGAGGCGAACATTCAGTACTTC. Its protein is CASSMKAEANIQYF.

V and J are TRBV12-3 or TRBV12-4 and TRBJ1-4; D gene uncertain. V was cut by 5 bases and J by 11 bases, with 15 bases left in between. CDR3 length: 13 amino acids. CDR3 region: CASSLGRGSKLFF. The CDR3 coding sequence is TGTGCCAGCAGTCTAGGTCGGGGATCTAAACTGTTTTTT.

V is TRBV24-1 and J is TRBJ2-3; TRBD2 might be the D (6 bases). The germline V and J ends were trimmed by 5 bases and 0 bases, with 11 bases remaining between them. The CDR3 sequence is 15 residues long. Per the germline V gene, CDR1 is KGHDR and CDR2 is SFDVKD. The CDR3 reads CATSVGGTSTDTQYF. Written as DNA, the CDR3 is TGTGCCACCAGTGTTGGGGGGACTAGCACAGATACGCAGTATTTT.

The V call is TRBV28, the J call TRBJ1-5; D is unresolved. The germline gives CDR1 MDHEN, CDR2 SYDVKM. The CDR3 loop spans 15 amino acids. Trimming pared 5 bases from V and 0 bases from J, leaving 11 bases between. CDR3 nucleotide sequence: TGTGCCAGCAGTCTGACACAGTATAGCAATCAGCCCCAGCATTTT. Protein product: CASSLTQYSNQPQHF.

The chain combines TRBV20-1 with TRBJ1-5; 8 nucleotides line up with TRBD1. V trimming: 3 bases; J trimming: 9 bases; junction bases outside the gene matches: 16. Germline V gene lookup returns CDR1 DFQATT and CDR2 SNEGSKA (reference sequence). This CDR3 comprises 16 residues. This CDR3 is CSASFDEQGAYRPQHF. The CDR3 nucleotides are TGCAGTGCTAGTTTTGACGAGCAGGGGGCTTATCGGCCCCAGCATTTT.

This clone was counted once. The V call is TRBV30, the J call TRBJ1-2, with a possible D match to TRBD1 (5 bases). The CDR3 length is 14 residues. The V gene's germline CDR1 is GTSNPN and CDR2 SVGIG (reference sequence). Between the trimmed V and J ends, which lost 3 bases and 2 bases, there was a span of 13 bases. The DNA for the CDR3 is TGTGCCTGGAGGGGGCCAGGCCGAAACTATGGCTACACCTTC. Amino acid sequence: CAWRGPGRNYGYTF.

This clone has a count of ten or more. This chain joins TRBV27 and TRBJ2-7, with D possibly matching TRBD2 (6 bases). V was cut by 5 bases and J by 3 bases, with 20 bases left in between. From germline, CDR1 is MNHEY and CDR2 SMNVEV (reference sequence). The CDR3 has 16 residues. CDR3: CASSPLGGAPGYEQYF. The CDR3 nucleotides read TGTGCCAGCAGTCCCCTCGGAGGGGCCCCCGGCTACGAGCAGTACTTC.

CDR3 sequence: CASTGVANTGELFF. CDR3 DNA: TGTGCCAGCACAGGGGTCGCGAACACCGGGGAGCTGTTTTTT. The V gene is TRBV6-5, the J gene TRBJ2-2; D might be TRBD1 (6 bases). CDR1 and CDR2 from the germline V gene are MNHEY and SVGAGI. CDR3 size: 14 residues. V was pared by 7 bases and J by 0 bases, with 9 bases between.

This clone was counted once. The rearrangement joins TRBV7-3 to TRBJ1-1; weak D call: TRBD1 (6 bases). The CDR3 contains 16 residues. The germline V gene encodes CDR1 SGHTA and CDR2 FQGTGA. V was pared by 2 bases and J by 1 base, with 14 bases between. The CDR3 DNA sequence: TGTGCCAGCAGCTTACGAGTTGGGGGCCCGAACACTGAAGCTTTCTTT. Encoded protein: CASSLRVGGPNTEAFF. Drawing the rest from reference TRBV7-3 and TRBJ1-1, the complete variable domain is GAGVSQTPSNKVTEKGKYVELRCDPISGHTALYWYRQSLGQGPEFLIYFQGTGAADDSGLPNDRFFAVRPEGSVSTLKIQRTERGDSAVYLCASSLRVGGPNTEAFFGQGTRLTVV.

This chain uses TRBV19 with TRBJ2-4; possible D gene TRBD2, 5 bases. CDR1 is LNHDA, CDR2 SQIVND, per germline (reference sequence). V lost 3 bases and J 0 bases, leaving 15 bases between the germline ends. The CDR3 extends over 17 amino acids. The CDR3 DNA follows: TGTGCCAGTAGTATGGCGTCCGGGGTACTAGCCAAAAACATTCAGTACTTC. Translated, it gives CASSMASGVLAKNIQYF.

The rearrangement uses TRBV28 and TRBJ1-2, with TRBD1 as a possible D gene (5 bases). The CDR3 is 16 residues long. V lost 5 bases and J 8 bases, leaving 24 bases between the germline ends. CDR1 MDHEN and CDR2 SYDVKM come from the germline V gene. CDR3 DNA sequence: TGTGCCAGCAGTAGCGGAGGGGCAGGGTTCGGCGGAGGCTACACCTTC. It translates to CASSSGGAGFGGGYTF.

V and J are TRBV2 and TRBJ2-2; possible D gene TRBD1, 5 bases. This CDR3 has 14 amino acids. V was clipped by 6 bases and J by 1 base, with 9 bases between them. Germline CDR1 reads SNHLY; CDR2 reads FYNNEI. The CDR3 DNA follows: TGTGCCAGCAGCGGCGGACAGAACACCGGGGAGCTGTTTTTT. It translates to CASSGGQNTGELFF.

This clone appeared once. CDR3 protein: CATTGSWDTEAFF. In DNA, the CDR3 is TGTGCCACTACCGGGAGCTGGGACACTGAAGCTTTCTTT. The chain uses TRBV19 and TRBJ1-1; the D is unclear. This CDR3 region has 13 residues. V lost 10 bases and J 3 bases, leaving 15 bases between the germline ends. Germline V gene lookup returns CDR1 LNHDA and CDR2 SQIVND (reference sequence).

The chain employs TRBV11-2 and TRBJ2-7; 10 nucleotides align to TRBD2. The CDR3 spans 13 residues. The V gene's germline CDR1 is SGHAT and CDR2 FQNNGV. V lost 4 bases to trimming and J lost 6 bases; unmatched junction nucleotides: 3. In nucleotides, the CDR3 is TGTGCCAGCAGCTCTAGCGGGAGCCCCGAGCAGTACTTC. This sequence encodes CASSSSGSPEQYF.

This CDR3 reads CASSLKGADLAKNIQYF. The CDR3 DNA sequence: TGTGCCAGCAGCTTGAAGGGAGCAGATCTAGCCAAAAACATTCAGTACTTC. V usage is TRBV5-8 and J usage is TRBJ2-4; tentative D call: TRBD2 (5 bases). The CDR3 has 17 residues. The germline CDR1 and CDR2 sequences are SGHTS and YDEGEE. V dropped 1 base and J dropped 0 bases, with 14 bases sitting between them.

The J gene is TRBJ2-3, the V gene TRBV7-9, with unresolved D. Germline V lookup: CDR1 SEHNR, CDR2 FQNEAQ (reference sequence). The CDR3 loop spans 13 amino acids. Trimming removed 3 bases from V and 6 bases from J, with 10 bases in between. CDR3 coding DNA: TGTGCCAGCAGCTTCCCTCCCCCGGATACGCAGTATTTT. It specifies CASSFPPPDTQYF.

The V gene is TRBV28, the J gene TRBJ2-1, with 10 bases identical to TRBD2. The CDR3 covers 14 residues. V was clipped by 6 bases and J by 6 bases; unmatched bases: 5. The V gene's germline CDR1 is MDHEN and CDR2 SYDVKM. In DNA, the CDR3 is TGTGCCAGCAGCCTTAGCGGGAGGATCAATGAGCAGTTCTTC. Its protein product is CASSLSGRINEQFF.